Following are 8 T cell receptor beta chains from one sample sequenced in a study of blood T cell repertoires in COVID-19 (dated by TCRdb to about 2020). The receptor library was made with the immunoSEQ multiplex PCR assay. This is the immuneACCESS table as TCRdb keeps it, with only in-frame sequences that have V and J called. A part of the clones is gone; compared with another copy, unresolved V genes explain less than half, and the rest is unexplained. Here the sample has approximately 120,000 clones; around four fifths occur a single time. The biggest ten clones account for 18% of the sample. Material for sequencing was PBMCs or T cells enriched from blood (not recorded which). These receptors came from a man aged 25-45 years who had recovered from COVID-19.

V gene TRBV6-5 combines with J gene TRBJ2-3, with a possible D match to TRBD2 (5 bases). With 2 bases removed from V and 4 bases from J, the gap between germline ends came to 16 bases. The CDR3 runs 16 residues. Germline V gene data show CDR1 as MNHEY and CDR2 as SVGAGI. The CDR3 loop reads CASSYPGFSGPDTQYF. The DNA for the CDR3 is TGTGCCAGCAGTTACCCGGGATTCAGCGGCCCAGATACGCAGTATTTT.

This clone was seen more than once but under ten times. V usage is TRBV6-1 and J usage is TRBJ2-2, with a tentative D call TRBD2 (6 bases). The CDR3 is 15 amino acids. Germline CDR1 is MNHNS and CDR2 is SASEGT. Deletions cut 2 bases from V and 5 bases from J, with 12 bases between. CDR3: CASSEPSAPTGELFF. In DNA form, the CDR3 reads TGTGCCAGCAGTGAACCTAGCGCCCCGACCGGGGAGCTGTTTTTT.

V and J are TRBV9 and TRBJ1-6, with D perhaps TRBD1 (6 bases). From germline, CDR1 is SGDLS and CDR2 YYNGEE. Trimming removed 3 bases from V and 7 bases from J, with 14 bases in between. This CDR3 comprises 15 residues. CDR3 sequence reads: CASSDGQGYNSPLHF. The DNA of the CDR3 is TGTGCCAGCAGCGATGGGCAGGGGTACAATTCACCCCTCCACTTT.

J is TRBJ2-7 and V is TRBV9, with TRBD1 matching 10 bases. The CDR3 spans 15 residues. Germline V gene data show CDR1 as SGDLS and CDR2 as YYNGEE. V lost 0 bases, J lost 3 bases, and 3 bases stayed unmatched. CDR3 DNA: TGTGCCAGCAGCGTAGGAGACAGGGGGCACTACGAGCAGTACTTC. Translating it yields CASSVGDRGHYEQYF.

The chain employs TRBV18 and TRBJ2-5; D is perhaps TRBD2 (5 bases). V lost 6 bases to trimming and J lost 4 bases, with 15 bases between them. Per germline, CDR1 KGHSH and CDR2 LQKENI. This CDR3 spans 14 amino acids. The chain's CDR3 is CASSPAGIRETQYF. The CDR3 DNA reads TGTGCCAGCTCCCCCGCCGGGATTAGAGAGACCCAGTACTTC.

The chain joins TRBV5-5 to TRBJ1-2; no clear D. The CDR3 consists of 15 residues. Germline V gene data show CDR1 as SGHKS and CDR2 as YYEKEE (reference sequence). Trimming left V 4 bases short and J 5 bases short, with 18 bases between. The CDR3 sequence: CASSESVSFGYGYTF. CDR3 nucleotide sequence: TGTGCCAGCAGCGAGTCGGTTAGTTTTGGTTATGGCTACACCTTC.

The chain combines TRBV19 with TRBJ1-1; 12 bases are shared with TRBD1. Losses at the gene ends were 9 bases for V and 0 bases for J; bases not matched to a gene: 8. The germline CDR1 and CDR2 sequences are LNHDA and SQIVND (reference sequence). CDR3 length equals 16 residues. CDR3 region: CASQVGTGGLNTEAFF. CDR3 in DNA: TGTGCCAGCCAAGTGGGGACAGGGGGCTTGAACACTGAAGCTTTCTTT.

V gene TRBV19 combines with J gene TRBJ2-1; tentatively, D is TRBD2 (6 bases). This CDR3 comprises 12 residues. CDR1 and CDR2 from the germline V gene are LNHDA and SQIVND (reference sequence). V lost 3 bases and J lost 13, with 13 bases in between. CDR3 protein: CASSMGGNPQFF. DNA of the CDR3: TGTGCCAGTAGTATGGGCGGGAATCCCCAGTTCTTC.